This TCR beta chain is from a study of shared clonotypes between healthy human individuals. Study at large: Donors consisted of a couple of women and three men between 18 and 49. Study results and caveats: Sequencing depth was expected to affect clonotype sharing among donors.

The germline V gene has CDR1 MNHEY and CDR2 SMNVEV (reference sequence). This CDR3 comprises 14 residues. V was pared by 7 bases and J by 5 bases, with 9 bases of the junction left unmatched. Every donor, a Caucasian adult, lived in Nashville, Tennessee. Generated by immunoSEQ multiplex PCR, the TCRdb table keeps only in-frame clones and is missing some. Of 2 million to 2.5 million clones detected, approximately 93% appear once; the ten largest clones hold around 0.4%. In the case of this clone: Its antigen is as yet unknown.

Input material: naive CD4+ T cells from PBMCs. The sample's subset: CD45RA+ positively selected. V is TRBV27 and J is TRBJ2-5; 8 nucleotides line up with TRBD2. This clonotype was obtained from a man between 18 and 29 years old in good health. Some clones in this sample may be carry-over from other donors' samples. The CDR3 region is CASKWGREGETQYF. The CDR3, as DNA: TGTGCCAGCAAGTGGGGCCGGGAGGGTGAGACCCAGTACTTC.